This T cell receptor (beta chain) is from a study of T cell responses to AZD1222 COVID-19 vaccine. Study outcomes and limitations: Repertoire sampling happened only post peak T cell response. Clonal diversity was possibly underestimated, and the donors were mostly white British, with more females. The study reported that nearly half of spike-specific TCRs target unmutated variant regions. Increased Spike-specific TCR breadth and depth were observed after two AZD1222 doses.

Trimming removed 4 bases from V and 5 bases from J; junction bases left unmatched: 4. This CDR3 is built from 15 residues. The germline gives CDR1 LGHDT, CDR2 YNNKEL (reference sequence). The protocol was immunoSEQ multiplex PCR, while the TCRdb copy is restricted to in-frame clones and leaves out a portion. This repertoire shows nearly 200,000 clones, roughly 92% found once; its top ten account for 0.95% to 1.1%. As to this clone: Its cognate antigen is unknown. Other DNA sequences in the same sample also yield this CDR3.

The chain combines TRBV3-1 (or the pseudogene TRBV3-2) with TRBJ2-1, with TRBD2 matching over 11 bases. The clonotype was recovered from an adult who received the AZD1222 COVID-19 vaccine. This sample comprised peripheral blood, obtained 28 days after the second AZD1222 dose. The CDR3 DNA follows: TGTGCCAGCAGCCCGCTAGCGGGGGGACACAATGAGCAGTTCTTC. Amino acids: CASSPLAGGHNEQFF.